This TCR beta chain was identified in a study of T-cell memory formation after mild COVID-19. Study-wide results and limits: Mostly located in CM and EM were contracting CD4+ clones, with contracting CD8+ clones located in EMRA.

This CDR3 comprises 12 residues. Germline CDR1 SGHAT, CDR2 FQNNGV. Trimming cost V 6 bases and J 5 bases, with 10 bases left between them. This clonotype appeared many times. What it binds is unknown. Constant-segment primers served in 5'RACE that generated TCR alpha and TCR beta cDNA libraries bearing sample barcodes and UMIs. TCRdb re-derived calls from the 5' RACE reads in MiXCR, one entry per CDR3 protein. Among 300,000 to 350,000 distinct CDR3 sequences listed, roughly a fifth were seen once. This receptor was taken from a man between 18 and 29 years old who had mild COVID-19 (a few samples of this study predate the infection). Cell type and time point are not known. The chain links TRBV11-2 to TRBJ1-1; no reliable D call. Input material: PBMCs or a T cell subset sorted from them (not recorded which). CDR3 sequence reads: CASRHTGTEAFF. CDR3 coding DNA: TGTGCCAGCAGACATACGGGGACTGAAGCTTTCTTT.